This TCR beta chain was sequenced for a study of CD8 T cells in Susac syndrome. Study-wide context: Sequenced Susac syndrome patients included five or six with clinically active disease and eight in remission.

Random hexamers were used to reverse transcribe an amount of roughly 0.45 to 1 ug RNA. Across 54 Vbeta and 13 Jbeta, immunoSEQ multiplex PCR amplified TCR beta CDR3. Each CDR3 protein gets one entry after TCRdb re-called the immunoSEQ multiplex PCR reads with MiXCR. The sample contains about 140,000 distinct CDR3 sequences, roughly 94% of which appear only once. Findings of the study overall: Expansion of clones was not seen in the CD4+ T cell repertoires of Susac syndrome.

This clonotype was seen a handful of times. Its target is unknown. Relative to the germline gene, one junction end is altered; a read error may explain this. CDR1 is SGHAT and CDR2 is FQNNGV in the germline V gene. The CDR3 totals 13 residues. The CD8+ and CD4+ T cells were isolated magnetically using a negative isolation approach, whereas the TEMRA cells were enriched by FACS. This receptor was obtained from a human donor with Susac syndrome. This rearrangement joins TRBV11-2 to TRBJ1-5; D gene uncertain. What was sequenced was CD4+ T cells from PBMCs. CDR3 nucleotides: TGTGCCAGCAGCCTAGAAAACCCGGGACCCCAGCATTTT. Translating gives CASSLENPGPQHF.